These 25 T cell receptor beta chains came from one sample sequenced in a study of T cells after yellow fever vaccination. TCRdb reprocessed the 5' RACE reads with MiXCR, giving one entry per CDR3 protein. The sample shows some 550,000 distinct CDR3 sequences, 19% of them seen only once. The sequenced sample was PBMCs, obtained 15 days after the yellow fever booster vaccination. These receptors originate from a man aged 25 to 45 who received the YFV17D yellow fever vaccine.

There are a few counts of this clonotype. The chain combines TRBV20-1 with TRBJ2-3, with D maybe TRBD1 (6 bases). CDR3 length: 14 residues. Germline loops: CDR1 DFQATT, CDR2 SNEGSKA (reference sequence). Trimming pared 6 bases from V and 2 bases from J, leaving 15 bases between. CDR3 DNA: TGCAGTGCCCGAACCGGGACACTCACAGATACGCAGTATTTT. Amino acids: CSARTGTLTDTQYF.

Only a few counts were recorded for this clonotype. The chain is built from TRBV2 and TRBJ2-1; a weak D match, TRBD2 (5 bases). Trimming removed 6 bases from V and 3 bases from J, with 12 bases in between. The CDR3 is 14 residues long. The germline V gene has CDR1 SNHLY and CDR2 FYNNEI. The CDR3 spells CASSIQRSYNEQFF. CDR3 bases: TGTGCCAGCAGCATCCAGCGGAGCTACAATGAGCAGTTCTTC.

This rearrangement joins TRBV29-1 to TRBJ2-7, with D possibly being TRBD2 (5 bases). V gave up 4 bases and J gave up 6 bases, with 19 bases separating them. This CDR3 spans 14 amino acids. Per germline, CDR1 SQVTM and CDR2 ANQGSEA. This chain's CDR3 is CSVGGARADSEQYF. CDR3 DNA: TGCAGCGTTGGGGGAGCTAGGGCGGACTCCGAGCAGTACTTC.

The genes are TRBV15 and TRBJ2-3, with D unclear. V was trimmed by 11 bases and J by 2 bases, leaving 23 bases between them. The germline gives CDR1 LNHNV, CDR2 YYDKDF (reference sequence). CDR3 length: 16 residues. The CDR3 DNA reads as TGTGCCCCGACGACTTCCGCCTTTCTCCTCACAGATACGCAGTATTTT. The encoded protein is CAPTTSAFLLTDTQYF.

The chain has TRBV10-3 and TRBJ2-1; 11 nucleotides match TRBD2. Trimming took 10 bases from V and 9 from J; bases not matched to a gene: 8. The CDR3 is made up of 13 amino acids. Germline loops: CDR1 ENHRY, CDR2 SYGVKD. The CDR3, as DNA: TGTGCCACCAGAGGGCTAGCGGGAGGTGAGCAGTTCTTC. Amino acids: CATRGLAGGEQFF.

The V gene is TRBV18, the J gene TRBJ2-5; D perhaps matches TRBD2 (6 bases). The CDR3 is made up of 16 amino acids. Germline CDR1 and CDR2: KGHSH and LQKENI. Trimming pared 0 bases from V and 1 base from J, leaving 12 bases between. The CDR3 loop is CASSPPRGRIQETQYF. CDR3 sequence (DNA): TGTGCCAGCTCACCACCGCGGGGCCGGATCCAAGAGACCCAGTACTTC.

There are a few counts of this clonotype. J is TRBJ2-7 and V is TRBV5-1, with 14 bases identical to TRBD2. CDR1 and CDR2 from the germline V gene are SGHRS and YFSETQ. This CDR3 has 15 amino acids. V shed 4 bases, J shed 5 bases, and the junction held 5 bases outside the gene matches. The DNA of the CDR3 is TGCGCCAGCAGCGGGGGACTAGCGGGAGAAAACGAGCAGTACTTC. Encoded protein: CASSGGLAGENEQYF.

A few counts support this clonotype. The chain recombines TRBV9 with TRBJ2-1; 8 nucleotides line up with TRBD2. V shed 2 bases, J shed 7 bases, and the junction held 8 bases outside the gene matches. The CDR3 has 15 amino acids. Germline values: CDR1 SGDLS, CDR2 YYNGEE. The CDR3 coding sequence is TGTGCCAGCAGCGTCACGGACAGCGGGAGTAATGAGCAGTTCTTC. Its protein product is CASSVTDSGSNEQFF.

The rearrangement joins TRBV4-3 to TRBJ2-5, with 10 positions matching TRBD1. The CDR3 sequence is 16 residues long. In germline, CDR1 is LGHNA, CDR2 YSLEER. Losses at the gene ends were 0 bases for V and 4 bases for J; bases not matched to a gene: 5. The CDR3 protein is CASSQDKTGGIETQYF. The CDR3 bases are TGCGCCAGCAGCCAAGATAAGACAGGGGGCATAGAGACCCAGTACTTC.

The chain carries TRBV9 and TRBJ1-4; D perhaps matches TRBD1 (5 bases). The CDR3 loop spans 15 amino acids. Looked up from germline, CDR1 is SGDLS and CDR2 is YYNGEE. V was cut by 4 bases and J by 8 bases, with 18 bases left in between. The DNA for the CDR3 is TGTGCCAGCAGCTCGGCGGGGACCTCAGACGAAAAACTGTTTTTT. Amino acids: CASSSAGTSDEKLFF.

The V call is TRBV7-2, the J call TRBJ2-2, with D possibly matching TRBD1 (5 bases). V dropped 5 bases and J dropped 1 base, with 11 bases sitting between them. Germline V gene sequence: CDR1 SGHTA, CDR2 FQGNSA. CDR3 length equals 15 residues. The CDR3 spells CASSQPTVNTGELFF. Here the CDR3 DNA reads TGTGCCAGCAGCCAACCGACAGTGAACACCGGGGAGCTGTTTTTT.

The chain links TRBV20-1 to TRBJ2-2, with 7 nucleotides matching TRBD1. V dropped 8 bases and J dropped 0; count of bases not matched to a gene: 3. CDR1 is DFQATT, CDR2 SNEGSKA, per germline (reference sequence). This CDR3 spans 13 amino acids. The CDR3 DNA sequence: TGCAGTTATACAGGGGCGAACACCGGGGAGCTGTTTTTT. Translation gives CSYTGANTGELFF.

The chain carries TRBV5-4 and TRBJ2-5; 13 bases agree with TRBD2. J lost 6 bases, V lost 6 bases, and 8 bases had no gene match. Germline assignment: CDR1 SGHNT and CDR2 YYREEE (reference sequence). This CDR3 has 15 residues. The CDR3 is CASKETSGRQKTQYF. In nucleotides, the CDR3 is TGTGCCAGCAAAGAGACTAGCGGGAGGCAGAAGACCCAGTACTTC.

The chain uses TRBV20-1 and TRBJ2-5; D is possibly TRBD1 or TRBD2 (5 bases each). Trimming cost V 6 bases and J 5 bases, with 16 bases left between them. The CDR3 contains 13 residues. Looked up from germline, CDR1 is DFQATT and CDR2 is SNEGSKA (reference sequence). The CDR3 here is CSAGAGGRETQYF. The CDR3 region has the DNA TGCAGTGCCGGGGCAGGCGGTCGGGAGACCCAGTACTTC.

This clonotype was counted between two and nine times. CDR3 protein: CASSQFRDEYYGYTF. The CDR3 bases are TGTGCCAGCTCACAATTTCGGGACGAATACTATGGCTACACCTTC. The chain employs TRBV18 and TRBJ1-2; maybe TRBD1 (5 bases). Germline V gene data show CDR1 as KGHSH and CDR2 as LQKENI. The length of the CDR3 is 15 residues. Trimming left V 4 bases short and J 3 bases short, with 15 bases between.

V usage is TRBV14 and J usage is TRBJ2-2, with TRBD2 as a possible D gene (6 bases). Germline-derived CDR1 and CDR2 are SGHDN and FVKESK. V was pared by 5 bases and J by 0 bases, with 13 bases between. The length of the CDR3 is 16 residues. The CDR3 DNA sequence: TGTGCCAGCAGCACTCGGGGACTCTCGAACACCGGGGAGCTGTTTTTT. Translation: CASSTRGLSNTGELFF.

This clonotype was counted between two and nine times. The gene calls are TRBV5-1 and TRBJ2-5; the D gene is possibly TRBD2 (6 bases). The germline V gene encodes CDR1 SGHRS and CDR2 YFSETQ. V dropped 2 bases and J dropped 7 bases, with 15 bases sitting between them. This CDR3 spans 14 amino acids. The CDR3, as DNA: TGCGCCAGCAGCTTCAGCGGAGGGGCGGGGACCCAGTACTTC. Translation gives CASSFSGGAGTQYF.

This chain connects TRBV7-2 to TRBJ2-7; D might be TRBD2 (5 bases). Germline V gives CDR1 SGHTA, CDR2 FQGNSA. This CDR3 spans 14 amino acids. Trimming shortened V by 1 base and J by 6 bases, and 13 bases separated the two germline ends. DNA for the CDR3: TGTGCCAGCAGCTTAGAGGCAGGCCGGGGCGAGCAGTACTTC. This sequence encodes CASSLEAGRGEQYF.

The chain uses TRBV6-2 or TRBV6-3 and TRBJ2-6; D ambiguous. Germline V gene data show CDR1 as MNHEY and CDR2 as SVGEGT. This CDR3 spans 20 amino acids. Between the trimmed V and J ends, which lost 6 bases and 0 bases, there was a span of 24 bases. For the CDR3, the DNA is TGTGCCAGCAGCCCACAGATACAACGACGAGACCCCTCTGGGGCCAACGTCCTGACTTTC. This encodes CASSPQIQRRDPSGANVLTF.

The chain links TRBV9 to TRBJ2-7, with 14 positions matching TRBD2. The V and J ends lost 4 bases and 2 bases, in that order; junction bases with no gene match: 5. Looked up from germline, CDR1 is SGDLS and CDR2 is YYNGEE. The CDR3 length is 16 residues. The CDR3 region is CASSRGLAGGTYEQYF. CDR3 DNA: TGTGCCAGCAGCAGAGGACTAGCGGGAGGTACCTACGAGCAGTACTTC. The whole variable domain, filled in from reference TRBV9 and TRBJ2-7, reads DSGVTQTPKHLITATGQRVTLRCSPRSGDLSVYWYQQSLDQGLQFLIQYYNGEERAKGNILERFSAQQFPDLHSELNLSSLELGDSALYFCASSRGLAGGTYEQYFGPGTRLTVT.

The chain joins TRBV20-1 to TRBJ2-2; D unresolved. The V gene lost 8 bases and the J gene lost 8 bases, with 15 bases spanning the gap. Germline CDR1 is DFQATT and CDR2 is SNEGSKA (reference sequence). The CDR3 sequence is 12 residues long. CDR3 region: CSPMSVEGELFF. DNA for the CDR3: TGCAGTCCTATGTCGGTGGAAGGGGAGCTGTTTTTT.

V usage is TRBV5-4 and J usage is TRBJ2-7, with 9 positions matching TRBD2. CDR1 and CDR2 from the germline V gene are SGHNT and YYREEE (reference sequence). This CDR3 comprises 16 residues. The V segment lost 4 bases and the J segment 3 bases; nucleotides outside the gene matches: 11. CDR3 DNA sequence: TGTGCCAGCAGCATATTAGCGGGAGCACGGGGCTACGAGCAGTACTTC. It encodes CASSILAGARGYEQYF.

The V call is TRBV18, the J call TRBJ1-1; no firm D call. The V end was cut by 0 bases, the J end by 4 bases, with 12 bases between. CDR1 is KGHSH and CDR2 is LQKENI in the germline V gene. This CDR3 has 15 amino acids. Here the CDR3 reads CASSPPSRQGTEAFF. The CDR3 nucleotides read TGTGCCAGCTCACCACCCTCCAGACAAGGCACTGAAGCTTTCTTT.

This clonotype was counted a single time. The chain couples TRBV20-1 to TRBJ2-7; D may be TRBD1 (6 bases). Trimming took off 6 bases at V and 1 base at J, with 13 bases between the two ends. The germline V gene has CDR1 DFQATT and CDR2 SNEGSKA (reference sequence). The CDR3 is made up of 13 amino acids. The CDR3 DNA reads TGCAGTGCCGGCCGGGACATTTCCTACGAGCAGTACTTC. This encodes CSAGRDISYEQYF.

This clonotype was picked up a small number of times. This sequence joins TRBV20-1 and TRBJ2-2; maybe TRBD2 (6 bases). Deletions cut 0 bases from V and 2 bases from J, with 7 bases between. Germline values: CDR1 DFQATT, CDR2 SNEGSKA (reference sequence). The CDR3 sequence is 14 residues long. The CDR3 nucleotides are TGCAGTGCTAGAGAGGGGGGTAACACCGGGGAGCTGTTTTTT. Its translation is CSAREGGNTGELFF.